This is a list of T cell receptor beta chains from one sample in a study of regulatory T cells in long-lasting Graves disease. TCRdb ran MiXCR on the multiplex PCR reads and lists one entry per CDR3 protein. Seen here are approximately 460,000 distinct CDR3 sequences, over 15% observed once, and the top ten hold approximately 11%. The same sample was also used in a study of T cells in Graves' hyperthyroidism and ophthalmopathy.

The starting material was peripheral blood mononuclear cells (PBMCs), obtained at new diagnosis, from a patient treated with antithyroid drugs. Receptors originate from a woman aged 25 to 39 with Graves disease. The conserved cysteine and the conserved F or W are not part of the CDR3 here. The order of the fields is V gene, CDR3 length, clone size, CDR3 protein. Part of the rows lack a size; the others show once, few, many or a class for expanded clones.

V: TRBV27
length: 14
size: many
CDR3: ASAPFGSGIEDTQY

V: TRBV7-9
length: 11
size: many
CDR3: ASSPTDNYEQY

V: TRBV27
length: 13
size: many
CDR3: ASSILSTGGTEAF

V: TRBV11-2
length: 13
size: many
CDR3: ASTQWTGDTYEQY

V: TRBV12-3/TRBV12-4
length: 13
size: many
CDR3: ASRMGDRDNQPQH

V: TRBV20-1
length: 10
size: many
CDR3: SARPSHNEQF

V: TRBV12-3/TRBV12-4
length: 11
size: NA
CDR3: ASLSRGGEKLF

V: TRBV15
length: 12
size: once
CDR3: ATSVLGRGGELF

V: TRBV20-1
length: 11
size: many
CDR3: SARDVLSYGYT

V: TRBV11-2
length: 11
size: many
CDR3: ASSLRGPGEQY

V: TRBV7-8
length: 12
size: many
CDR3: ASSLGQGTPEQY

V: TRBV6-1
length: 14
size: many
CDR3: ASSMGPSIYNSPLH

V: TRBV11-2
length: 13
size: NA
CDR3: ASSPDRGAHQPQH

V: TRBV6-9
length: 10
size: many
CDR3: ASSLGDQKQF

V: TRBV12-3/TRBV12-4
length: 14
size: few
CDR3: ASRPLGLAATDTQY

V: TRBV3-1
length: 12
size: many
CDR3: ASSLQGLDQPQH